This T cell receptor (beta chain) was recovered during a study of blood T cell repertoires in COVID-19. Study in general: Sources were T cells, B-cell-depleted T cells, or PBMCs; the material itself was cDNA or gDNA.

Per the original data handling: Reference gene primer amplification gave estimated nucleated cell counts. Clones were sequenced by immunoSEQ multiplex PCR, and TCRdb holds only the in-frame ones, with some missing. V, J and clone size are taken as reported in that table, and D and trimming were inferred from the DNA itself. The repertoire holds roughly 200,000 clones, with more than 80% as singletons. The V gene end was trimmed by 5 bases and the J gene end by 4 bases; junction bases not matched to a gene: 6. The CDR3 is 14 amino acids. Per the germline V gene, CDR1 is MDHEN and CDR2 is SYDVKM. This chain connects TRBV28 to TRBJ2-3; 7 bases line up with TRBD2. The TCR was taken from a woman aged 60-75 years with acute or convalescent COVID-19. Sequenced input: peripheral blood. The DNA for the CDR3 is TGTGCCAGCAGTCCGGGAGGCGGCCCAGATACGCAGTATTTT. Amino acids: CASSPGGGPDTQYF.